This T cell receptor (beta chain) was captured in a study of shared clonotypes between healthy human individuals. Study overall: CD4 naive cells filled three plates per donor, CD4 memory three, CD8 naive two and CD8 memory one.

In the case of this clone: The antigen is not known.

Trimming removed 0 bases at V and 8 bases at J, with 17 bases between. This CDR3 contains 15 residues. Germline V lookup: CDR1 SGHNT, CDR2 YYREEE (reference sequence). Study conclusions and caveats: The four-donor shared clonotypes exceeded non-shared clonotypes in generation probability, with non-shared ones scoring lower.

Several immunoSEQ 96-well plates shared each subset's DNA, each plate a replicate. TCRdb keeps only in-frame clones here, not all; method: immunoSEQ multiplex PCR. The table shows roughly 550,000 clones, with around 95% occurring only once. The naive CD8 population came from CD45RO-negative cells selected for CCR7, without terminally differentiated effector memory CD45RA+ cells. The material sequenced was naive CD8+ T cells sorted from blood. The source is a woman younger than 45 in good health. The chain combines TRBV5-4 with TRBJ1-2; D is uncertain. The DNA of the CDR3 is TGTGCCAGCAGCTTGGACGGCCAGAGTCTCTACGGCTACACCTTC. Translation: CASSLDGQSLYGYTF.